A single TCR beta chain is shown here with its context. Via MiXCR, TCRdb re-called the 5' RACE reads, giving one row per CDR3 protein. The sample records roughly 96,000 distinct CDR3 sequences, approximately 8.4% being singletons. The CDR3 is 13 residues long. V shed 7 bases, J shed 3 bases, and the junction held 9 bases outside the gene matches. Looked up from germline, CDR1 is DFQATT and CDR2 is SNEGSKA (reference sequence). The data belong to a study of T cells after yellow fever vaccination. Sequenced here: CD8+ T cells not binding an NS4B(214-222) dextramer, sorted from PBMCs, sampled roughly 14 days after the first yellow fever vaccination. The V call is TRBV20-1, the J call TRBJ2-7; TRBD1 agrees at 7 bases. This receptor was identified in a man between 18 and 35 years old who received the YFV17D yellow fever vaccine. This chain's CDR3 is CSGSDRNGYEQYF. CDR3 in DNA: TGCAGTGGGTCGGACAGGAATGGCTACGAGCAGTACTTC.